This T cell receptor beta chain was retrieved from a study of blood T cell repertoires in COVID-19. Study summary: Samples taken during acute and convalescent COVID-19 were collected in the United States, Italy and Spain.

The data were produced by immunoSEQ multiplex PCR, yet TCRdb's version contains in-frame clones alone and is incomplete. The sample records about 140,000 clones, 87% being singletons. CDR3 size: 14 residues. CDR1 is LGHDT, CDR2 YNNKEL, per germline (reference sequence). Trimming shortened V by 1 base and J by 3 bases, and 9 bases separated the two germline ends. V is TRBV3-1 (or the pseudogene TRBV3-2) and J is TRBJ2-5; D possibly corresponds to TRBD1 (5 bases). The source material was peripheral blood. The TCR originated in a man between 45 and 60 years old who had recovered from COVID-19. In DNA, the CDR3 is TGTGCCAGCAGCCAAGTCAGGGTGGAAGAGACCCAGTACTTC. It yields the protein CASSQVRVEETQYF.